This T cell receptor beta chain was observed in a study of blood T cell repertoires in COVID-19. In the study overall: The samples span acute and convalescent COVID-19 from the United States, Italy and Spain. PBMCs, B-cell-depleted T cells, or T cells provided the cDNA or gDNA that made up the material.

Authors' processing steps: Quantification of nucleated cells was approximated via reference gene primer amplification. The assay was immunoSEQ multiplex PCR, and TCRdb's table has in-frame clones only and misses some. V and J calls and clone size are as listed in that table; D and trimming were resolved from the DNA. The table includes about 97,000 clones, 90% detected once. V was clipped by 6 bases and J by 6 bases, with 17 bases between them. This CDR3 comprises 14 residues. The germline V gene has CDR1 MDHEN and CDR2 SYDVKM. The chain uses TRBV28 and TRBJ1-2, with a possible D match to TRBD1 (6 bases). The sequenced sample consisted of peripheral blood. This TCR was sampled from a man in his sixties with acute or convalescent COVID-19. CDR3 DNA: TGTGCCAGCAGAGCTTCAGGGGTCCGACATGGCTACACCTTC. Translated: CASRASGVRHGYTF.